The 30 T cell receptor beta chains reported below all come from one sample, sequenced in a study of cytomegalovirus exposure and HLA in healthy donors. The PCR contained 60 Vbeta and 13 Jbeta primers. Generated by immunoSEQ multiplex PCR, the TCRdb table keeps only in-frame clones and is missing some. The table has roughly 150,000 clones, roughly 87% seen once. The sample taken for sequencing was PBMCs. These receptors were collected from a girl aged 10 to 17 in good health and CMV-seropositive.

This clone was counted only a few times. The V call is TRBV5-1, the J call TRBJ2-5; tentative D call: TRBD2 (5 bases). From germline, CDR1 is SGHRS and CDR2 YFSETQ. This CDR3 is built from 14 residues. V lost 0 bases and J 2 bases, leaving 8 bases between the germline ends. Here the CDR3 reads CASSLAGGQETQYF. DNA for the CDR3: TGCGCCAGCAGCTTGGCAGGAGGACAAGAGACCCAGTACTTC.

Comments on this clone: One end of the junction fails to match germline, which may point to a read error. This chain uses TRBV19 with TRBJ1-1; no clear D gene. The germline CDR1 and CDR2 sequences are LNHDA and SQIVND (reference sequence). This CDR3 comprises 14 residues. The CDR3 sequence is CASRIGRVNTEAFF. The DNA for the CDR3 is TGTGCCAGTAGAATAGGGCGGGTGAACACTGAAGCTTTCTTT. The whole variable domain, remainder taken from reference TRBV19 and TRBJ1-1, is DGGITQSPKYLFRKEGQNVTLSCEQNLNHDAMYWYRQDPGQGLRLIYYSQIVNDFQKGDIAEGYSVSREKKESFPLTVTSAQKNPTAFYLCASRIGRVNTEAFFGQGTRLTVV.

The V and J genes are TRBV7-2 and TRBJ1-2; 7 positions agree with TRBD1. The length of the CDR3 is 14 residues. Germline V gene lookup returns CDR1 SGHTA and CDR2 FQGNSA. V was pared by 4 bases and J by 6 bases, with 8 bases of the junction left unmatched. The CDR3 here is CASSYTGVSDGYTF. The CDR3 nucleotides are TGTGCCAGCAGCTACACAGGGGTATCTGATGGCTACACCTTC.

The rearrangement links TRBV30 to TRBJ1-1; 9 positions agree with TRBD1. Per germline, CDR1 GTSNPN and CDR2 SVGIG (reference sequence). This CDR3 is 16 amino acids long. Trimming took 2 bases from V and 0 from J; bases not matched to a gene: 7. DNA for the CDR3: TGTGCCTGGAGTTCCGGGACAGGGAGGATGAACACTGAAGCTTTCTTT. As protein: CAWSSGTGRMNTEAFF.

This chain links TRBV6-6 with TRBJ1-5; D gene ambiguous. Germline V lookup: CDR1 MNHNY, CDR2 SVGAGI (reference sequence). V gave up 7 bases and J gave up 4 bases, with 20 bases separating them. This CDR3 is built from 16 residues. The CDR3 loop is CASTNTRLARNQPQHF. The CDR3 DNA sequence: TGTGCCAGCACTAATACACGGCTAGCTAGAAATCAGCCCCAGCATTTT.

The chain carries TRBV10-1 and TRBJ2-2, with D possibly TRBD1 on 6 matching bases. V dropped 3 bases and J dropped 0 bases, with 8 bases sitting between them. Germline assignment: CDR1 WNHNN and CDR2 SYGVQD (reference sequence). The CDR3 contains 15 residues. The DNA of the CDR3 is TGCGCCAGCAGTGACGAGGGGGCGAACACCGGGGAGCTGTTTTTT. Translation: CASSDEGANTGELFF.

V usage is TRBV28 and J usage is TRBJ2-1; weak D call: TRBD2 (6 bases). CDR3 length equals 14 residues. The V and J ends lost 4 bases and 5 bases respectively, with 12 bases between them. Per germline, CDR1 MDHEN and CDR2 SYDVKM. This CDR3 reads CASSSAPGDNEQFF. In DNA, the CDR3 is TGTGCCAGCAGTTCCGCTCCGGGAGACAATGAGCAGTTCTTC.

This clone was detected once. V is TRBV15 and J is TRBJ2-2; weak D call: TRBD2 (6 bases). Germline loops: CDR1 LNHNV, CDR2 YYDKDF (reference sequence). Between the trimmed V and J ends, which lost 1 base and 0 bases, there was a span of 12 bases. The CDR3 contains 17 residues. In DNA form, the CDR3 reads TGTGCCACCAGCAGAGGCGGCGGGGCCTCGAACACCGGGGAGCTGTTTTTT. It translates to CATSRGGGASNTGELFF.

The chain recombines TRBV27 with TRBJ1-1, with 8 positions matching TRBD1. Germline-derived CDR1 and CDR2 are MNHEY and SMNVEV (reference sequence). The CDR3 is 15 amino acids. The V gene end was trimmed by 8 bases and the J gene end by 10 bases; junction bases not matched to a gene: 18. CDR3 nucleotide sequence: TGTGCCAGCGATGCATCAGGGGCAGGGGGCCGGGGAGCTTTCTTT. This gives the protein CASDASGAGGRGAFF.

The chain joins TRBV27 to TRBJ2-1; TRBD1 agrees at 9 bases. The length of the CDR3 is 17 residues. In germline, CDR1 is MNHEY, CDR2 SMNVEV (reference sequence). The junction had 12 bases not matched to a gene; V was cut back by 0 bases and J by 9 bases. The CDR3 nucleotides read TGTGCCAGCAGTTTATCTGGGGGGACAGGGATCGTGGGTGAGCAGTTCTTC. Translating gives CASSLSGGTGIVGEQFF.

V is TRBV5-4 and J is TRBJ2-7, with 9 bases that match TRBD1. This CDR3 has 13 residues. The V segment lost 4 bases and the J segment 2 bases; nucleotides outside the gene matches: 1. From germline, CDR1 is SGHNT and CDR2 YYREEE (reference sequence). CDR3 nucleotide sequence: TGTGCCAGCAGCCGACAGGGGGCCTACGAGCAGTACTTC. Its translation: CASSRQGAYEQYF.

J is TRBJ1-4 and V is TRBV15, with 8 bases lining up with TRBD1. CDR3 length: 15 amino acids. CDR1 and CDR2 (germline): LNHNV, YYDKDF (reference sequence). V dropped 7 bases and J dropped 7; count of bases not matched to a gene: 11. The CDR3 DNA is TGTGCCACCAAAGGACAGGGTAGAGGGAGTGAAAAACTGTTTTTT. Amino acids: CATKGQGRGSEKLFF. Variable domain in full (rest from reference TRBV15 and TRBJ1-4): DAMVIQNPRYQVTQFGKPVTLSCSQTLNHNVMYWYQQKSSQAPKLLFHYYDKDFNNEADTPDNFQSRRPNTSFCFLDIRSPGLGDTAMYLCATKGQGRGSEKLFFGSGTQLSVL.

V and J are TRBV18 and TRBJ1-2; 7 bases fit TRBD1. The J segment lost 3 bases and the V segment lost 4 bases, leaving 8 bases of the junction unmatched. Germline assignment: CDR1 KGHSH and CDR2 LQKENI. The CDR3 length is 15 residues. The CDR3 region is CASSLQGVSHYGYTF. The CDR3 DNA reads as TGTGCCAGCTCACTTCAGGGGGTATCTCACTATGGCTACACCTTC.

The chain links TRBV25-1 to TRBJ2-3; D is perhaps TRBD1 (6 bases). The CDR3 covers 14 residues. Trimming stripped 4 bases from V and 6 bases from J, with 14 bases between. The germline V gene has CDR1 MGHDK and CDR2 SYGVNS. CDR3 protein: CASSGFTGPDTQYF. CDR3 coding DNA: TGTGCCAGCAGTGGTTTCACAGGGCCGGATACGCAGTATTTT.

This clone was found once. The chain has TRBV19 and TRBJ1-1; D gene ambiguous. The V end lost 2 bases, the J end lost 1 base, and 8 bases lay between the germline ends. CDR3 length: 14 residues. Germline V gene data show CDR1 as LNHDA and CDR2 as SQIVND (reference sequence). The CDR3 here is CASSIKTKNTEAFF. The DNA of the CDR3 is TGTGCCAGTAGTATAAAAACTAAGAACACTGAAGCTTTCTTT.

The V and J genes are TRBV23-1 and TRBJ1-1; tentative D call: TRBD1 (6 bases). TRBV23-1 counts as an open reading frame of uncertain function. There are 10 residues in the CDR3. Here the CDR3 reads CAREGAEAFF. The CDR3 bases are TGCGCTAGGGAGGGGGCTGAAGCTTTCTTT.

CDR3 sequence reads: CAWSVKERVTGELFF. In nucleotides, the CDR3 is TGTGCCTGGAGTGTAAAAGAGCGGGTGACCGGGGAGCTGTTTTTT. The rearrangement uses TRBV30 and TRBJ2-2, with D maybe TRBD2 (6 bases). This CDR3 is 15 amino acids long. Per germline, CDR1 GTSNPN and CDR2 SVGIG (reference sequence). The germline V and J ends were trimmed by 0 bases and 5 bases, with 13 bases remaining between them.

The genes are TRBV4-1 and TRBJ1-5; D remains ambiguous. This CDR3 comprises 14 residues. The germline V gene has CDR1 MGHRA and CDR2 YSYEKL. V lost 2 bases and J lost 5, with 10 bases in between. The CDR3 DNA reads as TGCGCCAGCAGCCAATTGGTGGGAGATCAGCCCCAGCATTTT. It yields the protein CASSQLVGDQPQHF.

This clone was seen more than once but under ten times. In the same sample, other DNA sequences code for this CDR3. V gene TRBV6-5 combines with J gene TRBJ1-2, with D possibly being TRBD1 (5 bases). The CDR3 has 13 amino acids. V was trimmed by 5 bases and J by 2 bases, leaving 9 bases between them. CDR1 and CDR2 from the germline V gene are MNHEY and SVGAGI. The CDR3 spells CASSPGLNYGYTF. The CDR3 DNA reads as TGTGCCAGCAGTCCAGGGTTAAACTATGGCTACACCTTC.

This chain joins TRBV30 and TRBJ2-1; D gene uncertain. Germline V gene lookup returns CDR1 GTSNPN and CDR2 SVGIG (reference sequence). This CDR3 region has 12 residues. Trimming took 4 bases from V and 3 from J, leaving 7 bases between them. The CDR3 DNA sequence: TGTGCCTGGACGAAGCGCTACAATGAGCAGTTCTTC. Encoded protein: CAWTKRYNEQFF. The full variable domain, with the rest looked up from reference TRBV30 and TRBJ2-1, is SQTIHQWPATLVQPVGSPLSLECTVEGTSNPNLYWYRQAAGRGLQLLFYSVGIGQISSEVPQNLSASRPQDRQFILSSKKLLLSDSGFYLCAWTKRYNEQFFGPGTRLTVL.

The CDR3 loop is CASSWDRATEAFF. CDR3 DNA: TGTGCCAGCAGCTGGGACAGGGCCACTGAAGCTTTCTTT. The chain recombines TRBV5-4 with TRBJ1-1; 9 bases map to TRBD1. Germline V gene lookup returns CDR1 SGHNT and CDR2 YYREEE (reference sequence). After removal of 3 bases from V and 4 bases from J, the junction contained 1 base not matched to a gene. The length of the CDR3 is 13 residues.

The CDR3 spells CASRRLAGLEETQYF. The DNA of the CDR3 is TGTGCCAGCAGACGACTAGCGGGGCTAGAAGAGACCCAGTACTTC. The chain employs TRBV6-1 and TRBJ2-5; 11 nucleotides agree with TRBD2. V was pared by 6 bases and J by 3 bases, with 6 bases of the junction left unmatched. Germline CDR1 reads MNHNS; CDR2 reads SASEGT. This CDR3 is 15 amino acids long.

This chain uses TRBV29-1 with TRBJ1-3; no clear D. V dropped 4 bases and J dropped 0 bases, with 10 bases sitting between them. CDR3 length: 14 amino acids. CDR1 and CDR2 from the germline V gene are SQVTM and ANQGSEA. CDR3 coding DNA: TGCAGCGTTGTCAAAACTAGCTCTGGAAACACCATATATTTT. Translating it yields CSVVKTSSGNTIYF.

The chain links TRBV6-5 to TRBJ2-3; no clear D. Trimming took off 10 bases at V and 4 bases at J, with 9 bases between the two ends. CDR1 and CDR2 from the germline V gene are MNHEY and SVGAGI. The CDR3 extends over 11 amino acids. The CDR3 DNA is TGTGCCACACGACGGGCAGATACGCAGTATTTT. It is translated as CATRRADTQYF.

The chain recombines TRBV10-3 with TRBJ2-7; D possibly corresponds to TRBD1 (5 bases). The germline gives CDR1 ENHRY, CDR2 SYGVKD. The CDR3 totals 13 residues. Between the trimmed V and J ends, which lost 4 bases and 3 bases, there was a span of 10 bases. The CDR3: CAISGQLGYEQYF. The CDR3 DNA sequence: TGTGCCATCAGTGGACAGCTTGGCTACGAGCAGTACTTC.

The CDR3 spells CASSLYHLANYGYTF. CDR3 bases: TGTGCCAGCAGCCTCTACCACCTAGCTAACTATGGCTACACCTTC. V and J are TRBV7-3 and TRBJ1-2; D unresolved. Trimming cost V 5 bases and J 0 bases, with 13 bases left between them. The CDR3 runs to 15 residues. Germline V gene sequence: CDR1 SGHTA, CDR2 FQGTGA.

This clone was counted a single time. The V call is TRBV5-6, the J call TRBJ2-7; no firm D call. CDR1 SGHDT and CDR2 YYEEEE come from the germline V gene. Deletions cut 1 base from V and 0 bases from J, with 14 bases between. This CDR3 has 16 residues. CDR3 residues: CASSLWVGPSSYEQYF. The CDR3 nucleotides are TGTGCCAGCAGCTTGTGGGTGGGCCCGAGCTCCTACGAGCAGTACTTC.

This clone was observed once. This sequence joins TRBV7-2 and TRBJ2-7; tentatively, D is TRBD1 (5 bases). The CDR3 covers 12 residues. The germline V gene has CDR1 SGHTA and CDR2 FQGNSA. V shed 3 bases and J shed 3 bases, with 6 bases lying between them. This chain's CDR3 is CASSFTGYEQYF. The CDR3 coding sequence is TGTGCCAGCAGCTTTACAGGCTACGAGCAGTACTTC.

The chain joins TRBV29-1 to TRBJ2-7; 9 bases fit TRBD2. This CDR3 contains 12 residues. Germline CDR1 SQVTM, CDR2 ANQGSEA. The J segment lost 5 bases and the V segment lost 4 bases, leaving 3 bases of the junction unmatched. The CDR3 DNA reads TGCAGCGTTGTAGCGGGAGTTAACGAGCAGTACTTC. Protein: CSVVAGVNEQYF.

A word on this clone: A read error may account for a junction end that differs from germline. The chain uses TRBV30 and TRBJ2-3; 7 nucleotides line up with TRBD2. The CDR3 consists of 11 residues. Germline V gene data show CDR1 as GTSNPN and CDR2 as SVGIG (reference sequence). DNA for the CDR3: TGTGCCTGGACTCAGGGAGGGGACTCATTTTTT. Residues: CAWTQGGDSFF.